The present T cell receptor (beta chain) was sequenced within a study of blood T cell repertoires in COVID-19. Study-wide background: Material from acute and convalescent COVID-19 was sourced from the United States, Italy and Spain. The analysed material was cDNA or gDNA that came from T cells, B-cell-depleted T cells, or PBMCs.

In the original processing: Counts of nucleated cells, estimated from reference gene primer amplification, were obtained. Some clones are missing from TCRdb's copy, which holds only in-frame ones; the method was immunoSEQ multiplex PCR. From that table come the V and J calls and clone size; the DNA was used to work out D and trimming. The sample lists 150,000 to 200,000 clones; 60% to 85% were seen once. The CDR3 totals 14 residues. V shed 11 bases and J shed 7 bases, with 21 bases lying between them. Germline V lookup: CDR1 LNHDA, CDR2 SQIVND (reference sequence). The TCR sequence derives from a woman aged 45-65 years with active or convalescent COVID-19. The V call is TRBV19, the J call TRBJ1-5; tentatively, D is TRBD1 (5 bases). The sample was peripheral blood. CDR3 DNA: TGTGCCGCCCAACGAGGGGAGGGTGGGCAGCCCCAGCATTTT. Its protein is CAAQRGEGGQPQHF.